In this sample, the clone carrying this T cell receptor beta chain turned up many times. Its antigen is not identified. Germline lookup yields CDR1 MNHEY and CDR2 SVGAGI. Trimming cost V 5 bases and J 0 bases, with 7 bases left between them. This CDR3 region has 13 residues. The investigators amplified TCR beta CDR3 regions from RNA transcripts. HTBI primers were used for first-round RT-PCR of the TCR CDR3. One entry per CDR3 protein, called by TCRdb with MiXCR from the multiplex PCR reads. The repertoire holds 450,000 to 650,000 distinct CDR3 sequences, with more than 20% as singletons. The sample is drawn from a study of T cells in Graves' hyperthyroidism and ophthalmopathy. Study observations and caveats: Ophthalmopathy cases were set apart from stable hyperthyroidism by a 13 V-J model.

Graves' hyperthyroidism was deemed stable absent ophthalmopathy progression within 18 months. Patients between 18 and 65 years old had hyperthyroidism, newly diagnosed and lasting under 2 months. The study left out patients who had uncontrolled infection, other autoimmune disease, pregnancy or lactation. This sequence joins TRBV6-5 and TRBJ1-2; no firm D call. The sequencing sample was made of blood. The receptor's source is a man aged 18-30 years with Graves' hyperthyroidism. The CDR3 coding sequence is TGTGCCAGCAGTCCTGGGACTAACTATGGCTACACCTTC. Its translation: CASSPGTNYGYTF.